Reported below is one T cell receptor beta chain. The germline V gene has CDR1 LGHDT and CDR2 YNNKEL (reference sequence). Deletions cut 0 bases from V and 4 bases from J, with 13 bases between. The CDR3 spans 16 residues. The data were taken from a study of T-cell reconstitution after alpha-beta-depleted transplantation in children. TCRbeta library construction was performed incorporating unique molecular identifiers. TCRdb recomputed calls from the PCR reads with MiXCR, one row per CDR3 protein. The table has around 380,000 distinct CDR3 sequences, about a tenth seen once. The material sequenced was PBMCs from the stem cell graft donor, taken from the stem cell graft. This TCR derives from a human donor who donated a stem cell graft to a child with acute myeloid leukemia. The rearrangement uses TRBV3-1 and TRBJ2-1; either TRBD1 or TRBD2 may fit D (6 bases each). For the CDR3, the DNA is TGTGCCAGCAGCCAAGATGCCGGGGGCTCGTACAATGAGCAGTTCTTC. This translates into CASSQDAGGSYNEQFF.